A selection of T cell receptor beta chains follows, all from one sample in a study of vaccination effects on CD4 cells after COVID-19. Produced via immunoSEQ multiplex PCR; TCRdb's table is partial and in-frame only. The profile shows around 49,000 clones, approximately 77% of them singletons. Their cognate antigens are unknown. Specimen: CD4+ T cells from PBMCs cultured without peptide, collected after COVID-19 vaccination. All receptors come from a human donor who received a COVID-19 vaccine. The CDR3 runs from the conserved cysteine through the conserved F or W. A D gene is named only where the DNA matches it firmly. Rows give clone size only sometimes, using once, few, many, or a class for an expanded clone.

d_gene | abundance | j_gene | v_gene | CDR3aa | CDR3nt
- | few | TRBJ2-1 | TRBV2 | CASSEEALLSYNEQFF | TGTGCCAGCAGTGAAGAGGCCCTCCTCTCCTACAATGAGCAGTTCTTC
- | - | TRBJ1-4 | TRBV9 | CASGADRTEKLFF | TGTGCCAGCGGGGCGGACCGAACTGAAAAACTGTTTTTT
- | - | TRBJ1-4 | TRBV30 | CAWSDGGFGPNEKLFF | TGTGCCTGGAGTGACGGTGGGTTTGGACCGAATGAAAAACTGTTTTTT
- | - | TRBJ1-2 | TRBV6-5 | CASSLDSTYGYTF | TGTGCCAGCAGCCTGGACAGCACCTATGGCTACACCTTC
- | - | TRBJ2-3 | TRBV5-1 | CASSPQETGPTDTQYF | TGCGCCAGCAGTCCGCAAGAAACAGGGCCCACAGATACGCAGTATTTT
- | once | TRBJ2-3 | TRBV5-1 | CASSLAGKLTDTQYF | TGCGCCAGCAGCTTGGCGGGGAAACTCACAGATACGCAGTATTTT
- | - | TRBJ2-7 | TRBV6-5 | CASSLVRGSYEQYF | TGTGCCAGCAGTCTCGTCCGGGGCTCCTACGAGCAGTACTTC
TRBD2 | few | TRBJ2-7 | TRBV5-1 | CASSHTSGGAYEQYF | TGCGCCAGCAGCCACACTAGCGGGGGGGCCTACGAGCAGTACTTC
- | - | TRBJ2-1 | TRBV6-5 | CASTGVTPNNEQFF | TGTGCCAGCACCGGAGTGACCCCGAACAATGAGCAGTTCTTC
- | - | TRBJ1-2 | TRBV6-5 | CANLQEFYGYTF | TGTGCCAACTTACAGGAGTTCTATGGCTACACCTTC
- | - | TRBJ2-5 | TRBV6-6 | CASSYFSQGRGETQYF | TGTGCCAGCAGTTATTTCAGCCAGGGAAGAGGAGAGACCCAGTACTTC
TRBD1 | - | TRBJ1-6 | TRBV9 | CASSDHRGSSYNSPLHF | TGTGCCAGCAGCGACCACAGGGGGAGCTCCTATAATTCACCCCTCCACTTT
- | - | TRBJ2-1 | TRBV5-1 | CASSLAEDSVNEQFF | TGCGCCAGCAGCTTGGCCGAGGATTCGGTCAATGAGCAGTTCTTC
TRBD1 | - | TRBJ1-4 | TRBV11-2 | CASSITQTGGAQNEKLFF | TGTGCCAGCAGCATAACCCAGACAGGGGGGGCGCAAAATGAAAAACTGTTTTTT
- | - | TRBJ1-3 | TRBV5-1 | CASSLELAGKTGNTIYF | TGCGCCAGCAGCTTGGAGTTAGCAGGGAAGACTGGAAACACCATATATTTT
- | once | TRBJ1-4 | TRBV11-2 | CASSSLRGLDEKLFF | TGTGCCAGCAGCTCCCTCCGAGGGTTGGACGAAAAACTGTTTTTT
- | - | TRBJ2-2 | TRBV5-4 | CATYWGGSQTGELFF | TGTGCCACATATTGGGGGGGCTCACAGACCGGGGAGCTGTTTTTT
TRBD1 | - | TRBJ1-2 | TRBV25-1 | CASSATGDVYGYTF | TGTGCCAGCAGTGCGACAGGGGACGTCTATGGCTACACCTTC
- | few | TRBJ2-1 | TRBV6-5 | CASNRRGDYYNEQFF | TGTGCCAGCAATCGGAGGGGTGATTACTACAATGAGCAGTTCTTC
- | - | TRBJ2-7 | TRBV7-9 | CASSSLTYEQYF | TGTGCCAGCAGCTCCCTAACCTACGAGCAGTACTTC
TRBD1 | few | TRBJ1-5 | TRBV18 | CASSPEGGVQPQHF | TGTGCCAGCTCACCAGAAGGGGGCGTCCAGCCCCAGCATTTT
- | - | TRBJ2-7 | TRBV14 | CASSPQGYEQYF | TGTGCCAGCAGCCCCCAGGGCTACGAGCAGTACTTC
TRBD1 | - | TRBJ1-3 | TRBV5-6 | CASSPTGTGNSGNTIYF | TGTGCCAGCAGCCCCACGGGGACAGGGAACTCTGGAAACACCATATATTTT
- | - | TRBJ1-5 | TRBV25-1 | CASSEYVFSSNQPQHF | TGTGCCAGCAGTGAATATGTGTTTTCTAGCAATCAGCCCCAGCATTTT
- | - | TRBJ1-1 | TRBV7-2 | CASSLTVGPRHTEAFF | TGTGCCAGCAGCTTAACTGTTGGTCCCCGACACACTGAAGCTTTCTTT